These 13 T cell receptor beta chains were all obtained from the same sample, sequenced in a study of T-cell reconstitution after alpha-beta-depleted transplantation in children. Unique molecular identifiers were used in preparing the TCRbeta library. One entry per CDR3 protein, called by TCRdb with MiXCR from the PCR reads. The table records about 610,000 distinct CDR3 sequences, roughly a tenth of them present only once. The sample consisted of PBMCs from the stem cell graft donor, taken from the stem cell graft. The receptors here all came from a human donor who donated a stem cell graft to a child with acute myeloid leukemia.

The chain's CDR3 is CSATDSEAFF. CDR3 DNA: TGCAGCGCGACGGACAGCGAAGCTTTCTTT. The rearrangement joins TRBV29-1 to TRBJ1-1; the D gene is possibly TRBD1 (6 bases). V dropped 7 bases and J dropped 8 bases, with 11 bases sitting between them. Germline CDR1 reads SQVTM; CDR2 reads ANQGSEA. CDR3 length: 10 residues.

This clonotype appeared many times. The chain uses TRBV7-9 and TRBJ2-6; D gene unclear. V lost 1 base and J 18 bases, leaving 19 bases between the germline ends. Germline V gene data show CDR1 as SEHNR and CDR2 as FQNEAQ (reference sequence). The CDR3 runs to 14 residues. The DNA of the CDR3 is TGTGCCAGCAGCTTAGAACTGTTAGGCCCCTCTTGGACTTTC. This translates into CASSLELLGPSWTF.

Comment on this clonotype: A junction boundary mismatches the germline segment, possibly from a read error. V usage is TRBV13 and J usage is TRBJ2-7, with 12 bases matching TRBD2. The CDR3 length is 16 residues. CDR1 and CDR2 (germline): PRHDT, FYEKMQ (reference sequence). CDR3 DNA: TGTGCCAGCAGCACCCGACTAGCGGGAGTCTCCCACGAGCAGTACTTC. As protein: CASSTRLAGVSHEQYF.

This clonotype was seen a handful of times. CDR3 residues: CASSYQVGYTF. The CDR3 bases are TGTGCCAGCAGTTACCAAGTTGGCTACACCTTC. The chain carries TRBV6-2 or TRBV6-3 and TRBJ1-2; D is ambiguous. Germline V gene sequence: CDR1 MNHEY, CDR2 SVGEGT. The CDR3 length is 11 residues. V lost 2 bases and J lost 7, with 5 bases in between.

This clonotype has a count of ten or more. The chain carries TRBV29-1 and TRBJ2-3, with unresolved D. V shed 1 base and J shed 2 bases, with 7 bases lying between them. The CDR3 loop spans 13 amino acids. In germline, CDR1 is SQVTM, CDR2 ANQGSEA. The CDR3 nucleotides are TGCAGCGTTGAAGGGCAGTTCACAGATACGCAGTATTTT. As protein: CSVEGQFTDTQYF.

The V and J genes are TRBV9 and TRBJ2-1, with 9 bases identical to TRBD1. The CDR3 has 15 residues. Trimming cost V 4 bases and J 6 bases; bases outside gene matches: 8. The germline V gene has CDR1 SGDLS and CDR2 YYNGEE. The CDR3 DNA sequence: TGTGCCAGCAGCCCTCGACAGGGGGGGGGCAATGAGCAGTTCTTC. This sequence encodes CASSPRQGGGNEQFF.

In this sample, this clonotype turned up many times. The chain recombines TRBV7-2 with TRBJ2-4; D is possibly TRBD2 (6 bases). This CDR3 has 14 amino acids. Trimming took off 6 bases at V and 6 bases at J, with 15 bases between the two ends. Germline assignment: CDR1 SGHTA and CDR2 FQGNSA. CDR3 DNA: TGTGCCAGCAGGGAGGGCGTTGGAGGAAACATTCAGTACTTC. Protein sequence: CASREGVGGNIQYF.

There are many counts of this clonotype. The chain joins TRBV6-2 or TRBV6-3 to TRBJ2-1; D uncertain. Germline V lookup: CDR1 MNHEY, CDR2 SVGEGT. The CDR3 is made up of 12 amino acids. Trimming removed 2 bases at V and 8 bases at J, with 7 bases between. The CDR3 protein is CASSYPSDEQFF. The CDR3 coding sequence is TGTGCCAGCAGTTACCCATCCGATGAGCAGTTCTTC.

This clonotype was counted only a few times. The V and J genes are TRBV11-2 and TRBJ2-6; 8 positions agree with TRBD2. Trimming removed 3 bases from V and 4 bases from J; junction bases left unmatched: 17. This CDR3 has 20 residues. The germline V gene has CDR1 SGHAT and CDR2 FQNNGV. CDR3: CASSFQGWGGRSRGANVLTF. The CDR3 DNA reads TGTGCCAGCAGCTTCCAAGGGTGGGGCGGGAGGTCACGCGGGGCCAACGTCCTGACTTTC.

The chain combines TRBV3-1 with TRBJ1-1; D ambiguous. Trimming shortened V by 0 bases and J by 4 bases, and 15 bases separated the two germline ends. This CDR3 has 16 amino acids. Per germline, CDR1 LGHDT and CDR2 YNNKEL (reference sequence). DNA of the CDR3: TGTGCCAGCAGCCAAGATGAAGTAGGGTTGGGCACTGAAGCTTTCTTT. Protein: CASSQDEVGLGTEAFF.

This clonotype came up many times. The J gene is TRBJ1-1, the V gene TRBV4-3, with a tentative D call TRBD1 (5 bases). This CDR3 is 13 amino acids long. The germline CDR1 and CDR2 sequences are LGHNA and YSLEER. V lost 0 bases to trimming and J lost 7 bases, with 9 bases between them. The CDR3 loop is CASSQDWGIEAFF. The CDR3, as DNA: TGCGCCAGCAGCCAAGATTGGGGGATTGAAGCTTTCTTT.

This clonotype was counted between two and nine times. The chain couples TRBV11-1 to TRBJ2-7; 12 positions match TRBD2. Per the germline V gene, CDR1 is SGHAT and CDR2 is FQDESV (reference sequence). The CDR3 contains 19 residues. J lost 1 base, V lost 5 bases, and 15 bases had no gene match. CDR3 protein: CASSPPGASGRAKSYEQYF. CDR3 sequence (DNA): TGTGCCAGCAGCCCTCCGGGGGCTAGCGGGAGGGCCAAGTCCTACGAGCAGTACTTC.

This clonotype was observed a few times. The gene calls are TRBV15 and TRBJ2-1, with D possibly being TRBD2 (5 bases). Between the trimmed V and J ends, which lost 5 bases and 2 bases, there was a span of 10 bases. Germline V lookup: CDR1 LNHNV, CDR2 YYDKDF (reference sequence). The CDR3 extends over 14 amino acids. This CDR3 is CATSGGYTYNEQFF. The CDR3 region has the DNA TGTGCCACCAGCGGCGGGTATACCTACAATGAGCAGTTCTTC.